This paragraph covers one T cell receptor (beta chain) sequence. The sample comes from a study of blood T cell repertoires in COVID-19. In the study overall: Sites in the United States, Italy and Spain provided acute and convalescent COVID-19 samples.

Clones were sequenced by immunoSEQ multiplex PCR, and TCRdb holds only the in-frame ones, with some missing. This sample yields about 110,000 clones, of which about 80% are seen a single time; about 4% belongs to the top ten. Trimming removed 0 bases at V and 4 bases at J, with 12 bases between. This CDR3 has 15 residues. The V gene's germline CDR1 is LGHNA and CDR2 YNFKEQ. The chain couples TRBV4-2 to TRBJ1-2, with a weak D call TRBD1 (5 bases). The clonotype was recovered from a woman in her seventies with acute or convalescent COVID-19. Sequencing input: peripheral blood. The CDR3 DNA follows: TGTGCCAGCAGCCAAGATTCAGGGAACCCCTATGGCTACACCTTC. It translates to CASSQDSGNPYGYTF.